What follows are 16 T cell receptor beta chains derived from one specimen sequenced in a study of T-cell memory formation after mild COVID-19. TCRdb re-called the 5' RACE reads with MiXCR, one entry per CDR3 protein. The sample includes 400,000 or so distinct CDR3 sequences, around 20% seen only once; the top ten take 8.4%. Sequenced input: PBMCs or a T cell subset sorted from them (not recorded which). These TCRs come from an adult woman who had mild COVID-19 (a few samples of this study predate the infection). Cell type and time point are not known.

The rearrangement joins TRBV15 to TRBJ2-5, with D possibly being TRBD2 (6 bases). V was trimmed by 0 bases and J by 5 bases, leaving 13 bases between them. The germline CDR1 and CDR2 sequences are LNHNV and YYDKDF (reference sequence). This CDR3 spans 15 amino acids. CDR3 region: CATSRDGGSGETQYF. For the CDR3, the DNA is TGTGCCACCAGCAGAGATGGAGGGTCAGGGGAGACCCAGTACTTC.

The chain recombines TRBV12-3 or TRBV12-4 with TRBJ2-6; D is perhaps TRBD1 (5 bases). Trimming removed 5 bases at V and 0 bases at J, with 11 bases between. The CDR3 covers 16 residues. The CDR3 bases are TGTGCCAGCAGTGAACAGGTTAACTCTGGGGCCAACGTCCTGACTTTC. Encoded protein: CASSEQVNSGANVLTF.

Many counts were recorded for this clonotype. The V and J genes are TRBV5-1 and TRBJ1-5; tentative D call: TRBD1 (6 bases). V lost 0 bases and J 2 bases, leaving 6 bases between the germline ends. Germline V lookup: CDR1 SGHRS, CDR2 YFSETQ. This CDR3 contains 14 residues. This chain's CDR3 is CASSLAGGNQPQHF. The CDR3 nucleotides read TGCGCCAGCAGCTTGGCAGGGGGCAATCAGCCCCAGCATTTT. Based on the CDR3 plus reference TRBV5-1 and TRBJ1-5, the full variable domain is KAGVTQTPRYLIKTRGQQVTLSCSPISGHRSVSWYQQTPGQGLQFLFEYFSETQRNKGNFPGRFSGRQFSNSRSEMNVSTLELGDSALYLCASSLAGGNQPQHFGDGTRLSIL.

The chain uses TRBV5-1 and TRBJ2-2, with a possible D match to TRBD1 (6 bases). Germline V gene data show CDR1 as SGHRS and CDR2 as YFSETQ. V was pared by 0 bases and J by 5 bases, with 11 bases between. The CDR3 sequence is 15 residues long. CDR3 loop: CASSLAVRGTGELFF. CDR3 bases: TGCGCCAGCAGCTTGGCGGTGAGGGGGACCGGGGAGCTGTTTTTT.

The chain carries TRBV18 and TRBJ2-3; 8 positions agree with TRBD2. This CDR3 has 15 amino acids. V shed 6 bases and J 0 bases; nucleotides not matched to a gene: 5. The germline V gene encodes CDR1 KGHSH and CDR2 LQKENI. DNA of the CDR3: TGTGCCAGCTCCGAGACTAGCGCGAGCACAGATACGCAGTATTTT. The encoded protein is CASSETSASTDTQYF. Filled out from reference TRBV18 and TRBJ2-3, the complete variable domain reads NAGVMQNPRHLVRRRGQEARLRCSPMKGHSHVYWYRQLPEEGLKFMVYLQKENIIDESGMPKERFSAEFPKEGPSILRIQQVVRGDSAAYFCASSETSASTDTQYFGPGTRLTVL.

The table lists this clonotype with many counts. The chain carries TRBV7-2 and TRBJ2-3; D remains unclear. In germline, CDR1 is SGHTA, CDR2 FQGNSA. V lost 3 bases to trimming and J lost 3 bases, with 7 bases between them. CDR3 length equals 13 residues. This CDR3 is CASSFTGTDTQYF. The CDR3 bases are TGTGCCAGCAGCTTCACCGGAACAGATACGCAGTATTTT.

This clonotype was counted between two and nine times. The chain employs TRBV11-1 and TRBJ2-1; a possible D gene is TRBD1 (5 bases). Germline V gene data show CDR1 as SGHAT and CDR2 as FQDESV (reference sequence). This CDR3 comprises 12 residues. Trimming left V 4 bases short and J 10 bases short, with 11 bases between. CDR3 in amino acids: CASSSGRKEQFF. Here the CDR3 DNA reads TGTGCCAGCAGCTCAGGGCGGAAAGAGCAGTTCTTC.

This clonotype was detected only once. CDR3 sequence: CASSLEGGRVGYGYTF. The DNA for the CDR3 is TGTGCCAGCAGTTTAGAAGGGGGCAGGGTTGGGTATGGCTACACCTTC. V is TRBV27 and J is TRBJ1-2; 7 nucleotides match TRBD1. Looked up from germline, CDR1 is MNHEY and CDR2 is SMNVEV (reference sequence). V lost 2 bases, J lost 5 bases, and 11 bases stayed unmatched. The CDR3 has 16 amino acids.

This clonotype has a handful of counts. The CDR3 is CASSFSRRDRPNEQYF. The CDR3 DNA follows: TGTGCCAGCAGTTTTTCCAGACGGGACAGGCCCAACGAGCAGTACTTC. V is TRBV12-3 or TRBV12-4 and J is TRBJ2-7, with 8 bases identical to TRBD1. After removal of 3 bases from V and 5 bases from J, the junction contained 12 bases not matched to a gene. The CDR3 spans 16 residues.

This clonotype has a handful of counts. The chain carries TRBV5-5 and TRBJ2-7; D may be TRBD1 (6 bases). The CDR3 spans 14 residues. Trimming pared 3 bases from V and 3 bases from J, leaving 13 bases between. CDR1 and CDR2 from the germline V gene are SGHKS and YYEKEE (reference sequence). The CDR3: CASSSSGHDYEQYF. CDR3 DNA: TGTGCCAGCAGCTCCTCGGGACACGACTACGAGCAGTACTTC.

The V gene is TRBV7-9, the J gene TRBJ2-1; D could derive from TRBD1 or TRBD2 (5 bases each). Germline V CDR1 and CDR2: SEHNR, FQNEAQ (reference sequence). V was trimmed by 5 bases and J by 1 base, leaving 15 bases between them. This CDR3 region has 16 residues. CDR3 residues: CASSPSLGESYNEQFF. The CDR3 DNA is TGTGCCAGCAGCCCGTCGTTGGGGGAATCCTACAATGAGCAGTTCTTC.

This clonotype has just a few counts. The chain is built from TRBV7-9 and TRBJ2-7, with D perhaps being TRBD1 or TRBD2 (6 bases each). Germline-derived CDR1 and CDR2 are SEHNR and FQNEAQ (reference sequence). The CDR3 runs 14 residues. V lost 3 bases and J lost 4, with 13 bases in between. CDR3 in DNA: TGTGCCAGCAGCTTCCCGGGGGCGCGATACGAGCAGTACTTC. This gives the protein CASSFPGARYEQYF.

This clonotype was detected a few times. J is TRBJ2-3 and V is TRBV5-1; D gene ambiguous. Germline CDR1 and CDR2: SGHRS and YFSETQ. The CDR3 consists of 15 residues. Between the trimmed V and J ends, which lost 1 base and 3 bases, there was a span of 12 bases. Here the CDR3 reads CASSLIVPPTDTQYF. For the CDR3, the DNA is TGCGCCAGCAGCTTGATAGTCCCTCCTACAGATACGCAGTATTTT.

This clonotype occurred a few times. This sequence joins TRBV5-5 and TRBJ1-2; D unresolved. The V end lost 0 bases, the J end lost 5 bases, and 11 bases lay between the germline ends. The length of the CDR3 is 14 residues. Germline CDR1 SGHKS, CDR2 YYEKEE (reference sequence). CDR3 loop: CASSLDGSPYGYTF. The CDR3, as DNA: TGTGCCAGCAGCTTGGACGGCTCACCATATGGCTACACCTTC.

This chain connects TRBV7-6 to TRBJ2-5; TRBD1 agrees at 11 bases. This CDR3 has 13 amino acids. V shed 8 bases and J 2 bases; nucleotides not matched to a gene: 1. Looked up from germline, CDR1 is SGHVS and CDR2 is FNYEAQ. The CDR3 DNA follows: TGTGCCAGCCGGGACAGGGGGCAAGAGACCCAGTACTTC. Protein sequence: CASRDRGQETQYF.

This clonotype came up a few times. This chain connects TRBV6-2 or TRBV6-3 to TRBJ2-1, with 14 bases identical to TRBD2. Per germline, CDR1 MNHEY and CDR2 SVGEGT. V lost 2 bases and J lost 4; bases outside the gene matches: 7. The CDR3 runs to 18 residues. The CDR3 region has the DNA TGTGCCAGCAGTTACCCGACTAGCGGGGGGGCTTGGTACAATGAGCAGTTCTTC. Translation: CASSYPTSGGAWYNEQFF.